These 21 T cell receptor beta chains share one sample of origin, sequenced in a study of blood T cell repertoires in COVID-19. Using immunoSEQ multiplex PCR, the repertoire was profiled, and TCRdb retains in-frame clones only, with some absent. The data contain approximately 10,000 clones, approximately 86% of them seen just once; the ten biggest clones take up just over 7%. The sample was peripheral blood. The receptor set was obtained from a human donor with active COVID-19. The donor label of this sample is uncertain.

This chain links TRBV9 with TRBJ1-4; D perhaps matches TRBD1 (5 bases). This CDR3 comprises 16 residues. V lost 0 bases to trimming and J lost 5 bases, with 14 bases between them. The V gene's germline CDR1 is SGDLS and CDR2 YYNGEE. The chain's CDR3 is CASSVGGSRRNEKLFF. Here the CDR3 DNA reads TGTGCCAGCAGCGTAGGGGGCAGTCGCCGAAATGAAAAACTGTTTTTT.

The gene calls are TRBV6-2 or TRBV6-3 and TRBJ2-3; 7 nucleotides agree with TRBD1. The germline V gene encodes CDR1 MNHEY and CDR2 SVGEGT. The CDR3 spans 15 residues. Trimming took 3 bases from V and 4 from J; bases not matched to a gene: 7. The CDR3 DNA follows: TGTGCCAGCAGTTATCGAGGGGGCCGCCCAGATACGCAGTATTTT. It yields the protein CASSYRGGRPDTQYF.

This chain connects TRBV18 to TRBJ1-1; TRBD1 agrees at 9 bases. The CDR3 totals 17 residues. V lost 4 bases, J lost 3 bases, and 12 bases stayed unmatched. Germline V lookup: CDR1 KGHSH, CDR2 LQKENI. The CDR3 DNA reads TGTGCCAGCTCACGGCAATCACAGGGGGCTTCCGACACTGAAGCTTTCTTT. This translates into CASSRQSQGASDTEAFF.

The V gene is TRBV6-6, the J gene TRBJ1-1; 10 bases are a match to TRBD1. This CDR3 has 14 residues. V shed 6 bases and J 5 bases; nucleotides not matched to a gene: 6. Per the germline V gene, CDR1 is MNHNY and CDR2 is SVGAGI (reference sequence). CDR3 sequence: CASSFGQGGTEAFF. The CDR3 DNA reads TGTGCCAGCAGCTTCGGACAGGGGGGAACTGAAGCTTTCTTT.

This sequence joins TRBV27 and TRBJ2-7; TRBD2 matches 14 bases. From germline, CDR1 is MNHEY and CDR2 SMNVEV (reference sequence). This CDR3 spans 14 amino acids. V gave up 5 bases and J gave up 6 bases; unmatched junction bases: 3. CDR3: CASSKGTSGGEQYF. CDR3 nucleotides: TGTGCCAGCAGTAAAGGGACTAGCGGGGGCGAGCAGTACTTC.

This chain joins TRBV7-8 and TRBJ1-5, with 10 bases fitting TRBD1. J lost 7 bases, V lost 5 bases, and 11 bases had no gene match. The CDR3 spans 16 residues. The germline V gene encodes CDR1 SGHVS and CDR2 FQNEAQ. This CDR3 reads CASSARRQGARQPQHF. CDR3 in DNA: TGTGCCAGCAGCGCGCGCCGACAGGGGGCACGGCAGCCCCAGCATTTT.

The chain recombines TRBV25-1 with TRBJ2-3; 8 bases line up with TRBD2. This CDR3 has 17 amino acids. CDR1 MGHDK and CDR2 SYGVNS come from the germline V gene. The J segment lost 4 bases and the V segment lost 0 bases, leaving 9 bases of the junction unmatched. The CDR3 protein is CASSEYPAGVNADTQYF. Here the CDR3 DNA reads TGTGCCAGCAGTGAATATCCAGCGGGGGTGAATGCAGATACGCAGTATTTT.

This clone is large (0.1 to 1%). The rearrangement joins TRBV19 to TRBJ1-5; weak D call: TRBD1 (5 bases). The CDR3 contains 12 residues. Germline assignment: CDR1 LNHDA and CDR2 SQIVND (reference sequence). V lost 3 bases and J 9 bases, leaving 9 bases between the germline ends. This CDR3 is CASSIQGGPQHF. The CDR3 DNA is TGTGCCAGTAGTATCCAGGGAGGGCCCCAGCATTTT.

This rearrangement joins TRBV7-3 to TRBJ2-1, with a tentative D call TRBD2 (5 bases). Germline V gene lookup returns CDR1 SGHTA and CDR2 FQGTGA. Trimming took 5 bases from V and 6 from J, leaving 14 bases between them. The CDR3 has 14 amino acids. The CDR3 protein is CASSPADSLNEQFF. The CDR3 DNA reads TGTGCCAGCAGCCCCGCGGACTCTCTCAATGAGCAGTTCTTC.

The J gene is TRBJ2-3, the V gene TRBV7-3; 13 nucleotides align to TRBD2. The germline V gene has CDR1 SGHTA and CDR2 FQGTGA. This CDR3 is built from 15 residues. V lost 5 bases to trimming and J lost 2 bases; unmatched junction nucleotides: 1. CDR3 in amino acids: CASSTSGGATDTQYF. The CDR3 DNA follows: TGTGCCAGCAGCACTAGCGGGGGGGCCACAGATACGCAGTATTTT.

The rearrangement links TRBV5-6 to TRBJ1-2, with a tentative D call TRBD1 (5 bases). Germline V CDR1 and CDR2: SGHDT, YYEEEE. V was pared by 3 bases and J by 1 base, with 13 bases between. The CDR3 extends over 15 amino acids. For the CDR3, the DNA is TGTGCCAGCAGCTCCCGAGGACATTTTAACTATGGCTACACCTTC. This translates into CASSSRGHFNYGYTF.

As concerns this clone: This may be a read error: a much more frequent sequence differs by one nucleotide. CDR3 in amino acids: CANSLRDRGHEQYF. CDR3 sequence (DNA): TGTGCCAACAGCCTCCGGGACAGGGGGCACGAGCAGTACTTC. The rearrangement uses TRBV14 and TRBJ2-7; 12 bases are a match to TRBD1. CDR3 size: 14 residues. CDR1 and CDR2 (germline): SGHDN, FVKESK. The complete variable domain, with remaining parts taken from reference TRBV14 and TRBJ2-7, reads EAGVTQFPSHSVIEKGQTVTLRCDPISGHDNLYWYRRVMGKEIKFLLHFVKESKQDESGMPNNRFLAERTGGTYSTLKVQPAELEDSGVYFCANSLRDRGHEQYFGPGTRLTVT.

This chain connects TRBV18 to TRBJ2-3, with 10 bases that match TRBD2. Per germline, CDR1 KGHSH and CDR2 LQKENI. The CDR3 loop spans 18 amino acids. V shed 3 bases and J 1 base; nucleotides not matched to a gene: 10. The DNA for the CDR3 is TGTGCCAGCTCACCTAGAGCGGGAGGGTCCCTCCGCACAGATACGCAGTATTTT. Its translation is CASSPRAGGSLRTDTQYF.

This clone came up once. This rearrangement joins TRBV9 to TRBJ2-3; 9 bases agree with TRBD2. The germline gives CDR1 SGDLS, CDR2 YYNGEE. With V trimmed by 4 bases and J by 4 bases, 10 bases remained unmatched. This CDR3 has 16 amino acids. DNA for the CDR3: TGTGCCAGCAGCCCCCGGGGCGGGGGGGCCGCAGATACGCAGTATTTT. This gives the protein CASSPRGGGAADTQYF. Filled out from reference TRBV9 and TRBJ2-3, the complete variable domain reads DSGVTQTPKHLITATGQRVTLRCSPRSGDLSVYWYQQSLDQGLQFLIQYYNGEERAKGNILERFSAQQFPDLHSELNLSSLELGDSALYFCASSPRGGGAADTQYFGPGTRLTVL.

The CDR3 protein is CASSGSGTNYGYTF. CDR3 bases: TGCGCCAGCAGTGGTTCAGGAACTAACTATGGCTACACCTTC. The chain is built from TRBV10-2 and TRBJ1-2, with D hard to call. CDR1 is WSHSY and CDR2 is SAAADI in the germline V gene. V lost 4 bases and J 0 bases, leaving 9 bases between the germline ends. The CDR3 is 14 residues long.

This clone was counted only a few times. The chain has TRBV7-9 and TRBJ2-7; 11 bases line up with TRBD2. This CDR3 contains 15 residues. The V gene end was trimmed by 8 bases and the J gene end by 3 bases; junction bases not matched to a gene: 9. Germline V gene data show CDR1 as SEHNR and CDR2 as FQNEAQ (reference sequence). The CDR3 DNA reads TGTGCCAGCTCGGCGATTAGCGGGGGGGGCTACGAGCAGTACTTC. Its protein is CASSAISGGGYEQYF.

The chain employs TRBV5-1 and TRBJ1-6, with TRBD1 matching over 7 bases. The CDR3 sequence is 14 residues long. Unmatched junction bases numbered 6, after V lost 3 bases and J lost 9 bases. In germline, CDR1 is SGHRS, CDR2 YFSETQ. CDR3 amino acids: CASSYSSGGSPLHF. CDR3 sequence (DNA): TGCGCCAGCAGCTACTCTTCAGGGGGTTCACCCCTCCACTTT.

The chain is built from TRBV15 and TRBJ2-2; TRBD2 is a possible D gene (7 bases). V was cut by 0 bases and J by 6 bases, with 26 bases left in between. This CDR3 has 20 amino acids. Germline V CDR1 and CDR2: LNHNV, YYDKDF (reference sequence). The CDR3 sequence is CATSRDAVVGGPSEAGELFF. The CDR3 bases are TGTGCCACCAGCAGAGATGCGGTGGTGGGGGGGCCATCCGAGGCCGGGGAGCTGTTTTTT.

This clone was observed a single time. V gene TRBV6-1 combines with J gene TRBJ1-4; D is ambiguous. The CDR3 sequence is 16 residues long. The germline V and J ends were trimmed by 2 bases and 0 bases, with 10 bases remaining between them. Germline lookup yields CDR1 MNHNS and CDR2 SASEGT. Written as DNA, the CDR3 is TGTGCCAGCAGTGAATCGGGAAGGACAACTAATGAAAAACTGTTTTTT. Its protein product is CASSESGRTTNEKLFF.

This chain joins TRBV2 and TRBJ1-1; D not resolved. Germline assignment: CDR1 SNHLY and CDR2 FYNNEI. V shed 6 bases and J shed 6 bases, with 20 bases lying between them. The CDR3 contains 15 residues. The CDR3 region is CASREEWGKRSEAFF. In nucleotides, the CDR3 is TGTGCCAGCAGGGAGGAGTGGGGTAAACGCTCTGAAGCTTTCTTT.

CDR3 bases: TGTGCCAGCAGTCTAACAGATACGCAGTATTTT. It specifies CASSLTDTQYF. The chain is built from TRBV3-1 (or the pseudogene TRBV3-2) and TRBJ2-3; no clear D. Trimming took off 6 bases at V and 3 bases at J, with 4 bases between the two ends. Per the germline V gene, CDR1 is LGHDT and CDR2 is YNNKEL (reference sequence). CDR3 size: 11 residues.